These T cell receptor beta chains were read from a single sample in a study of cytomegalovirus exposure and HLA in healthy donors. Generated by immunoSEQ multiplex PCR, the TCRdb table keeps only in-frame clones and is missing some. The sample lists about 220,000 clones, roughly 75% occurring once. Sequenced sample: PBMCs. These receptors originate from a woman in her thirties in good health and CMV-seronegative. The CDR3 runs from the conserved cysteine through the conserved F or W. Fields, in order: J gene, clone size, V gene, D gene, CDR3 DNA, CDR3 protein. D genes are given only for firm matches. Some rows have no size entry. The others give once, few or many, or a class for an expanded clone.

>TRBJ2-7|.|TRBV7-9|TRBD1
TGTGCCAGCAGCTTAGTTGGACAGGGGCCCCACGAGCAGTACTTC
CASSLVGQGPHEQYF
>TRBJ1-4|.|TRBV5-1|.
TGCGCCAGTACGACTGGTCCAGGGGAAAAACTGTTTTTT
CASTTGPGEKLFF
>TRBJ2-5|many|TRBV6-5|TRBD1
TGTGCCAGCAGTTACTCCTCCGGGACAGCGCAAGAGACCCAGTACTTC
CASSYSSGTAQETQYF
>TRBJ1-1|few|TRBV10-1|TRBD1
TGCGCCAGCAGTGGAAACAGGGGGACTGAAGCTTTCTTT
CASSGNRGTEAFF
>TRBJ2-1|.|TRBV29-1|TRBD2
TGCAGCGGGCTGGGTGGGAGGGGAAAGGATGAGCAGTTCTTC
CSGLGGRGKDEQFF
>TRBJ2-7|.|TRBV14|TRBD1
TGTGCCAGCAGCCCCCCCGGGACAGGGGGCTACGAGCAGTACTTC
CASSPPGTGGYEQYF
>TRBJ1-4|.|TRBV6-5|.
TGTGCCAGCAGTTATTCAGGAGAAAAACTGTTTTTT
CASSYSGEKLFF
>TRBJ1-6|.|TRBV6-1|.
TGTGCCAGCAGTGATGGAGTCTATAATTCACCCCTCCACTTT
CASSDGVYNSPLHF
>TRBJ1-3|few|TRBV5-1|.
TGTGCCAGCAGCTTGCTGGGCTGGGGAAACACCATATATTTT
CASSLLGWGNTIYF
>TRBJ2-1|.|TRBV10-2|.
TGCGCCAGCAGTAGGGACTCGGCTGTGGGTGAGCAGTTCTTC
CASSRDSAVGEQFF
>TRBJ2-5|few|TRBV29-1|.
TGCAGCGTTGACAGGCTACGCAGTGAGACCCAGTACTTC
CSVDRLRSETQYF
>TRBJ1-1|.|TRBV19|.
TGTGCCAGTACGCCCAACGGGGGAGCAATGAACACTGAAGCTTTCTTT
CASTPNGGAMNTEAFF
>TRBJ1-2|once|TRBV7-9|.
TGTGCCAGCAGCTTAGAAGGGGCCAGTCAAACTAACTATGGCTACACCTTC
CASSLEGASQTNYGYTF
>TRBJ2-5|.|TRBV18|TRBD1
TGTGCCAGCTCGGCCGGGACAGGGGGCGCTGGGGAGACCCAGTACTTC
CASSAGTGGAGETQYF
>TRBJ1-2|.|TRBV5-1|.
TGCGCCAGCAGGGGACTCCAAGAGGGGAACTATGGCTACACCTTC
CASRGLQEGNYGYTF
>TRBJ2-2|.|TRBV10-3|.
TGTGTCATCAGTGAGTCGTTTCAGGCAGCGAACACCGGGGAGCTGTTTTTT
CVISESFQAANTGELFF
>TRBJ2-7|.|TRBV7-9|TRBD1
TGTGCCAGCAGCGATGGACAGGGGGTGGACGAGCAGTACTTC
CASSDGQGVDEQYF
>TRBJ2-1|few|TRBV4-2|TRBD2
TGTGCCAGCAGCCAAGAATTGTGGCTAGCGGGAAACAATGAGCAGTTCTTC
CASSQELWLAGNNEQFF
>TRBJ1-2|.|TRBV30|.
TGTGCCTGGAGTCTTACACCTAACTATGGCTACACCTTC
CAWSLTPNYGYTF
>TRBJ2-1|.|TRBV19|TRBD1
TGTGCCAGTAGTACTTACAGGGGAAACAATGAGCAGTTCTTC
CASSTYRGNNEQFF
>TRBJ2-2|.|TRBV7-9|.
TGTGCCAGCAGCTTAAATAACGGGGAGCTGTTTTTT
CASSLNNGELFF
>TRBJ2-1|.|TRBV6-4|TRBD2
TGTGCCAGCAGTGGGACTAGCGGGGGGAACAATGAGCAGTTCTTC
CASSGTSGGNNEQFF
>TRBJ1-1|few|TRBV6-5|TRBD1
TGTGCCAGCAGTTACTCGGGGACAGGGGGGACTGAAGCTTTCTTT
CASSYSGTGGTEAFF
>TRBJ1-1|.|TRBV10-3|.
TGTGCCATCAGTGGCTCGGGTCAGGGTAACACTGAAGCTTTCTTT
CAISGSGQGNTEAFF
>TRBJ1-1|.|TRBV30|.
TGTGCCTGGAGTGCCACGGGGACTGAAGCTTTCTTT
CAWSATGTEAFF
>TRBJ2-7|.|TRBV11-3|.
TGTGCCAGCAGCTTAGTTTGGGCAGGGTCGGTCGAGCAGTACTTC
CASSLVWAGSVEQYF
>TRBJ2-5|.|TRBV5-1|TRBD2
TGCGCCAGCAGCGGGGCGGGAGAAGAGACCCAGTACTTC
CASSGAGEETQYF
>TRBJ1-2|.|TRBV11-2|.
TGTGCCAGCAGCTTAGGCTCAGGGAATGATGGCTACACCTTC
CASSLGSGNDGYTF
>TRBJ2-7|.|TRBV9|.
TGTGCCAGCAGCGTATCGCAGGGTCCGTACGAGCAGTACTTC
CASSVSQGPYEQYF
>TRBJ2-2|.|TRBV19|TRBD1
TGTGCCACCTCCCCCCAGGGGGCCAGCCCGAACACCGGGGAGCTGTTTTTT
CATSPQGASPNTGELFF
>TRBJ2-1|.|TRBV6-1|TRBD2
TGTGCCAGCAGTGATTGGCTAGCGGGAGGTTACAATGAGCAGTTCTTC
CASSDWLAGGYNEQFF
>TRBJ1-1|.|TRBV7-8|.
TGTGCCAGCAGCTTAGTGGGGGGGGTAGCCACTGAAGCTTTCTTT
CASSLVGGVATEAFF
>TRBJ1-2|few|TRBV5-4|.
TGTGCCAGCAGCTTGGTATCGTCAGGGGCTGACGGCTACACCTTC
CASSLVSSGADGYTF
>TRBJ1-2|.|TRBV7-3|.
TGTGCCAGCAGCTTGGTGGGCTGGGACTATGGCTACACCTTC
CASSLVGWDYGYTF
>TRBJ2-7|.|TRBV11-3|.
TGTGCCAGCAGCTTAGATTCGGGGTTGAGCTACGAGCAGTACTTC
CASSLDSGLSYEQYF
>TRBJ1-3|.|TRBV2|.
TGTGCCAGCAAGGGACTCTCTGGAAACACCATATATTTT
CASKGLSGNTIYF
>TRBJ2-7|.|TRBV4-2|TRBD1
TGTGCCAGCAGCCATCGGGACAGGGGGCTGGACGAGCAGTACTTC
CASSHRDRGLDEQYF